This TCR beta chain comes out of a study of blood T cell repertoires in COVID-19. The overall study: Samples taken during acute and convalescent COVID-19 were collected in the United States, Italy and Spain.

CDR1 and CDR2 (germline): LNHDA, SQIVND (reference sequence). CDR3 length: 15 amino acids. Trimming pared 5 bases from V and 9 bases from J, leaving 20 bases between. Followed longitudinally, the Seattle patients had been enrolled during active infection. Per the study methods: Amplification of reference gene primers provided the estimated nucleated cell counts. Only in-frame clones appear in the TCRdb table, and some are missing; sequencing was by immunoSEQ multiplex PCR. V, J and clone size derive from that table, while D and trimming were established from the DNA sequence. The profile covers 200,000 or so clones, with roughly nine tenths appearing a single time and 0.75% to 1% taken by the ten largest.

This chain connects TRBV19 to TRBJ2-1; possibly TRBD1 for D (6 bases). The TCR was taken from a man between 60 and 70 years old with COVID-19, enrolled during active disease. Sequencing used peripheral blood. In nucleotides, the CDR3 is TGTGCCAGTAGTGGCCGGGACACCGGTTCGGGTGAGCAGTTCTTC. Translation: CASSGRDTGSGEQFF.